This T cell receptor beta chain is drawn from a study of molecular identifiers for immune sequencing clone quantification. Study conclusions and caveats: Whereas clones above 20 RNA copies held under 1% of naive-cell molecules, they held over 97% of effector molecules.

This clonotype was observed many times. Its antigen is as yet unknown. Germline CDR1 and CDR2: MNHEY and SMNVEV (reference sequence). J was trimmed by 0 bases and V by 4 bases; bases with no gene match: 14. The CDR3 is 20 amino acids. TCRdb re-derived calls from the PCR reads in MiXCR, one entry per CDR3 protein. Here the sample spans 60,000 to 65,000 distinct CDR3 sequences, approximately 18% being singletons. The receptor comes from a human donor in good health. Some libraries in this study had Jurkat cell RNA spiked in. The sequenced sample was naive CD8+ T cells from blood, with Jurkat cell RNA spiked in. Subset reported: FACS-sorted CD8+CD4-CCR7+CD45RA+ naive T cells. J is TRBJ2-3 and V is TRBV27; the match to TRBD2 covers 12 bases. CDR3 in amino acids: CASSSPTSGSYPPSTDTQYF. CDR3 DNA: TGTGCCAGCAGTTCCCCGACTAGCGGGAGCTACCCACCTAGCACAGATACGCAGTATTTT.